This TCR beta chain came from a study of shared clonotypes between healthy human individuals. With V trimmed by 4 bases and J by 0 bases, 2 bases remained unmatched. The CDR3 sequence is 14 residues long. The germline gives CDR1 SGHNT, CDR2 YYREEE (reference sequence). Data came from immunoSEQ multiplex PCR; TCRdb stores just in-frame clones and leaves some out. Altogether more than 2,000,000 clones are present, more than 80% being singletons, with the ten largest covering roughly 0.13%. With respect to this clone: Different DNA sequences within this sample yield the same CDR3.

The receptor was derived from a man in his late teens or twenties in good health. Sequenced: naive CD4+ T cells sorted from blood. Subset in this sample: CD45RA+ positively selected. The chain is built from TRBV5-4 and TRBJ2-3, with 7 bases that match TRBD2. The CDR3 region is CASSLGGSTDTQYF. Here the CDR3 DNA reads TGTGCCAGCAGCCTGGGGGGGAGCACAGATACGCAGTATTTT. Full variable domain (missing parts from reference TRBV5-4 and TRBJ2-3): ETGVTQSPTHLIKTRGQQVTLRCSSQSGHNTVSWYQQALGQGPQFIFQYYREEENGRGNFPPRFSGLQFPNYSSELNVNALELDDSALYLCASSLGGSTDTQYFGPGTRLTVL.